A selection of T cell receptor beta chains follows, all from one sample in a study of T cells after yellow fever vaccination. One entry per CDR3 protein results from TCRdb running MiXCR on the 5' RACE reads. The data contain approximately 550,000 distinct CDR3 sequences, roughly 14% of them singletons. The sequences come from PBMCs, collected on the day of the yellow fever booster vaccination. Receptors were obtained from a man aged 25-45 years who received the YFV17D yellow fever vaccine. Each CDR3 is given with its conserved first and last residue. D genes are given only for firm matches. Size tells how often a clone was seen (once, few, many) or the class of an expanded clone, and some rows leave it out.

TRBV7-2,.,TRBJ2-3,few,CASKHPRGGDTQYF,TGTGCCAGCAAACACCCAAGGGGGGGAGATACGCAGTATTTT
TRBV20-1,TRBD1,TRBJ1-2,many,CSAPRDRDYGYTF,TGCAGTGCCCCTAGGGACAGGGACTATGGCTACACCTTC
TRBV6-1,.,TRBJ2-7,few,CASSPDRGTFYEQYF,TGTGCCAGCAGTCCCGATCGGGGGACTTTCTACGAGCAGTACTTC
TRBV29-1,.,TRBJ2-1,few,CSVVQGSAYNEQFF,TGCAGCGTTGTACAGGGCTCAGCTTACAATGAGCAGTTCTTC
TRBV19,TRBD2,TRBJ2-1,.,CASSNDGTTPYEQFF,TGTGCCAGTAGTAACGACGGGACTACACCATATGAGCAGTTCTTC
TRBV5-6,.,TRBJ1-1,few,CASSWGRGTEAFF,TGTGCCAGCAGCTGGGGACGTGGGACTGAAGCTTTCTTT
TRBV5-1,.,TRBJ2-5,.,CASSGSTSRETQYF,TGCGCCAGCAGCGGGTCGACTAGTCGGGAGACCCAGTACTTC
TRBV28,TRBD2,TRBJ2-7,.,CASSQGTTYEQYF,TGTGCCAGCAGTCAAGGGACTACCTACGAGCAGTACTTC
TRBV5-6,.,TRBJ2-5,many,CASTWGYQETQYF,TGTGCCAGCACCTGGGGATACCAAGAGACCCAGTACTTC
TRBV5-1,TRBD2,TRBJ2-7,.,CASSQTSGGDREQYF,TGCGCCAGCAGCCAGACCTCGGGGGGAGATCGCGAGCAGTACTTC
TRBV18,TRBD1,TRBJ2-7,few,CASSHTGASPSWWEQYF,TGTGCCAGCTCTCACACAGGGGCTAGCCCGTCGTGGTGGGAGCAGTACTTC
TRBV15,.,TRBJ1-2,few,CATSRVLQGGYTF,TGTGCCACCAGCAGAGTCCTTCAGGGGGGCTACACCTTC
TRBV7-6,.,TRBJ2-5,.,CASSRSGNGETQYF,TGTGCCAGCAGCCGCTCAGGAAACGGGGAGACCCAGTACTTC
TRBV20-1,TRBD1,TRBJ2-5,.,CSASTGRDLKTQYF,TGCAGTGCCTCGACAGGGAGAGACTTAAAAACCCAGTACTTC
TRBV18,.,TRBJ2-5,few,CASSPAPGEETQYF,TGTGCCAGCTCACCGGCTCCGGGGGAAGAGACCCAGTACTTC
TRBV12-3/TRBV12-4,.,TRBJ2-5,.,CASSLWVRQETQYF,TGTGCCAGCAGTTTATGGGTCCGCCAAGAGACCCAGTACTTC
TRBV4-1,.,TRBJ2-5,few,CASSQGRGTKLQETQYF,TGCGCCAGCAGCCAAGGGAGGGGGACAAAATTGCAAGAGACCCAGTACTTC
TRBV12-3/TRBV12-4,TRBD2,TRBJ2-7,.,CASSLGGGFSYEQYF,TGTGCCAGCAGTTTAGGCGGGGGGTTCTCCTACGAGCAGTACTTC
TRBV6-2/TRBV6-3,.,TRBJ2-7,few,CASSQNKPNIGEQYF,TGTGCCAGCAGTCAAAATAAACCGAACATCGGGGAGCAGTACTTC
TRBV6-1,.,TRBJ2-1,.,CASSRNARVEAYNEQFF,TGTGCCAGCAGCAGGAACGCACGTGTGGAAGCGTACAATGAGCAGTTCTTC
TRBV5-5,.,TRBJ2-1,few,CASSSRAEQFF,TGTGCCAGCAGCTCTCGGGCTGAGCAGTTCTTC
TRBV5-1,TRBD1,TRBJ2-2,many,CASSLGGQYTGELFF,TGCGCCAGCAGCTTGGGGGGACAGTACACCGGGGAGCTGTTTTTT
TRBV9,TRBD2,TRBJ2-1,.,CASSEGVAGGNEQFF,TGTGCCAGCAGCGAGGGGGTAGCGGGAGGCAATGAGCAGTTCTTC
TRBV7-8,TRBD1,TRBJ2-7,few,CASSSPRQGFFSEQYF,TGTGCCAGCAGCTCACCCCGACAGGGGTTCTTCTCCGAGCAGTACTTC
TRBV20-1,.,TRBJ2-3,.,CSADTQYF,TGCAGTGCAGATACGCAGTATTTT
TRBV20-1,.,TRBJ1-5,few,CSAASQIYQPQHF,TGCAGTGCTGCTTCTCAGATCTATCAGCCCCAGCATTTT
TRBV7-2,.,TRBJ2-5,.,CASSLSDYQETQYF,TGTGCCAGCAGCTTATCGGACTACCAAGAGACCCAGTACTTC
TRBV12-3/TRBV12-4,.,TRBJ2-5,.,CASSKKLVVGVSQYF,TGTGCCAGCAGCAAGAAATTGGTTGTCGGGGTGTCCCAGTACTTC
TRBV7-2,TRBD2,TRBJ2-5,.,CASSFGRGSGTQETQYF,TGTGCCAGCAGCTTCGGGAGGGGTAGCGGGACCCAAGAGACCCAGTACTTC
TRBV19,.,TRBJ2-5,few,CASSIRDYQETQYF,TGTGCCAGTAGTATCCGGGACTACCAAGAGACCCAGTACTTC
TRBV3-1,.,TRBJ2-1,.,CASSQDRANEQFF,TGTGCCAGCAGCCAGGACCGAGCCAATGAGCAGTTCTTC
TRBV5-5,.,TRBJ2-5,.,CASSFVVGETQYF,TGTGCCAGCAGTTTTGTTGTGGGAGAGACCCAGTACTTC
TRBV5-1,TRBD2,TRBJ2-3,few,CASSLMTSGSADTQYF,TGCGCCAGCAGCTTAATGACTAGCGGGAGCGCAGATACGCAGTATTTT
TRBV7-6,.,TRBJ2-3,few,CASSLYSLTDTQYF,TGTGCCAGCAGCTTATACAGCCTCACAGATACGCAGTATTTT
TRBV11-2,.,TRBJ2-2,.,CASSLSQVGELFF,TGTGCCAGCAGCTTAAGCCAGGTCGGGGAGCTGTTTTTT
TRBV7-2,.,TRBJ2-5,.,CASSLGWSGETQYF,TGTGCCAGCAGCTTAGGGTGGTCTGGGGAGACCCAGTACTTC
TRBV12-3/TRBV12-4,.,TRBJ2-1,.,CASSLVLAEQFF,TGTGCCAGCAGTTTAGTACTAGCTGAGCAGTTCTTC
TRBV29-1,.,TRBJ2-3,few,CSVSFRETSTDTQYF,TGCAGCGTTAGTTTCAGGGAGACAAGCACAGATACGCAGTATTTT
TRBV24-1,TRBD2,TRBJ2-3,few,CATSDLREGTDTQYF,TGTGCCACCAGTGATTTGCGGGAGGGCACAGATACGCAGTATTTT
TRBV9,TRBD1,TRBJ2-7,.,CASSATGTGFEQYF,TGTGCCAGCAGCGCGACCGGGACAGGGTTCGAGCAGTACTTC
TRBV29-1,.,TRBJ2-1,many,CSVDEGGLTVNEQFF,TGCAGCGTTGATGAGGGTGGATTAACAGTCAATGAGCAGTTCTTC